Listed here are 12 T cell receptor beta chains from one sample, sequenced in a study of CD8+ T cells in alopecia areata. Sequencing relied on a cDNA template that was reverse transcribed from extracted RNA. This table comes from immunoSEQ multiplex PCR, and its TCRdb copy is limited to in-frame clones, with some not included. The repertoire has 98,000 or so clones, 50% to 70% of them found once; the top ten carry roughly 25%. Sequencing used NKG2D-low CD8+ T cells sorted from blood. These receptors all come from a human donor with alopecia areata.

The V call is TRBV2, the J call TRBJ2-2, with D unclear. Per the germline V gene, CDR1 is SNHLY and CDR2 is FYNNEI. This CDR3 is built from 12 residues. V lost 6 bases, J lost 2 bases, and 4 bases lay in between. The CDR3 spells CASRVNTGELFF. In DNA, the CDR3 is TGTGCCAGCAGAGTAAACACCGGGGAGCTGTTTTTT.

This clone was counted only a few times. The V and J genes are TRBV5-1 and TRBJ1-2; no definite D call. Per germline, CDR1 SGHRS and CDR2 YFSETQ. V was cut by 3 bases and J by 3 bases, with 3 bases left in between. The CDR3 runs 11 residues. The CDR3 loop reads CASSSDYGYTF. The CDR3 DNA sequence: TGCGCCAGCAGCTCAGACTATGGCTACACCTTC. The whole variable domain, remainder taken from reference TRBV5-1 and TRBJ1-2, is KAGVTQTPRYLIKTRGQQVTLSCSPISGHRSVSWYQQTPGQGLQFLFEYFSETQRNKGNFPGRFSGRQFSNSRSEMNVSTLELGDSALYLCASSSDYGYTFGSGTRLTVV.

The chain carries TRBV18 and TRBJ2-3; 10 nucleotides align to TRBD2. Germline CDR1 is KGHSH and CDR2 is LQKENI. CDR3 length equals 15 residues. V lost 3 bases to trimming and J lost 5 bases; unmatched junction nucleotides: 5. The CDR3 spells CASSPGTSVLDTQYF. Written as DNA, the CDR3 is TGTGCCAGCTCACCCGGGACTAGCGTGCTAGATACGCAGTATTTT. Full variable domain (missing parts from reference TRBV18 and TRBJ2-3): NAGVMQNPRHLVRRRGQEARLRCSPMKGHSHVYWYRQLPEEGLKFMVYLQKENIIDESGMPKERFSAEFPKEGPSILRIQQVVRGDSAAYFCASSPGTSVLDTQYFGPGTRLTVL.

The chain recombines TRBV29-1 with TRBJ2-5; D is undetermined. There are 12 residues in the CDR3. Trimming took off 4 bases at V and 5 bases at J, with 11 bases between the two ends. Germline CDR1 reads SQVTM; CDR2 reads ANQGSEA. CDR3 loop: CSVVFSLETQYF. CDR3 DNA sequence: TGCAGCGTTGTGTTCAGCCTTGAGACCCAGTACTTC.

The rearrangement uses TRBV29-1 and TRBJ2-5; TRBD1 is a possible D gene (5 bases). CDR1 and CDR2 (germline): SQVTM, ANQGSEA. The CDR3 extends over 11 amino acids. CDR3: CSYRQWETQYF. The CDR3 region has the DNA TGCAGTTACAGGCAGTGGGAGACCCAGTACTTC.

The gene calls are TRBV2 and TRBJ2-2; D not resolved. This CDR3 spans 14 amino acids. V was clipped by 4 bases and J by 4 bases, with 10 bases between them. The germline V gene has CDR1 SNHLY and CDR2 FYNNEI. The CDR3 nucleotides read TGTGCCAGCAGTGGCCCCCGAGGCACCGGGGAGCTGTTTTTT. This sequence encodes CASSGPRGTGELFF.

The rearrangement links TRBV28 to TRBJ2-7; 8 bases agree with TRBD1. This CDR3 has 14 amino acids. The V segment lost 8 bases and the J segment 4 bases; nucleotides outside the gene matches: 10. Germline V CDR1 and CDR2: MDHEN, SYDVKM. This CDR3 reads CASLSGQGNYEQYF. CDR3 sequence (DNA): TGTGCCAGCCTGAGTGGACAGGGTAATTACGAGCAGTACTTC.

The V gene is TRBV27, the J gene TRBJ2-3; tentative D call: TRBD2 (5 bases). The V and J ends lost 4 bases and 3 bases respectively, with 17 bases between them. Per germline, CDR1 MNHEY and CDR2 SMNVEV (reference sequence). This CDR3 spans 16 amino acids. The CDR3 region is CASSSPWPWETDTQYF. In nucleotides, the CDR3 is TGTGCCAGCAGTTCCCCCTGGCCTTGGGAGACAGATACGCAGTATTTT.

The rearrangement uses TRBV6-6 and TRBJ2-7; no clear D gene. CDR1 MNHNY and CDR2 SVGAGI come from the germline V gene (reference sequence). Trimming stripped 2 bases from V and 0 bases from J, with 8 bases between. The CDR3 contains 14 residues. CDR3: CASSYGWSSYEQYF. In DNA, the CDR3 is TGTGCCAGCAGTTACGGGTGGAGCTCCTACGAGCAGTACTTC.

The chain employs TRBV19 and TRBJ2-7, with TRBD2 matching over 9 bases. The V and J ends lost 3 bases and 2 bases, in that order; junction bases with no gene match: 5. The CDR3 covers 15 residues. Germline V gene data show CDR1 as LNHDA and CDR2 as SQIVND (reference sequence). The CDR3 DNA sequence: TGTGCCAGTAGTATTGGTGCGGGAGGGCCCTACGAGCAGTACTTC. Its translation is CASSIGAGGPYEQYF.

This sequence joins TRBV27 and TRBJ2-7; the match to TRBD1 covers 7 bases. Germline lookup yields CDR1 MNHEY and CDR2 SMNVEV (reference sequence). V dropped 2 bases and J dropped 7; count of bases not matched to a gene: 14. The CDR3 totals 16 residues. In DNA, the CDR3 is TGTGCCAGCAGTTTAACCGGACAGGCGTACCGCGGGGAGCAGTACTTC. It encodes CASSLTGQAYRGEQYF.

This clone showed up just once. CDR3 in DNA: TGTGCCTGGGCGGGGAACGCGAAAAGCGATACGCAGTATTTT. Its protein product is CAWAGNAKSDTQYF. The chain is built from TRBV30 and TRBJ2-3; TRBD2 is a possible D gene (6 bases). Germline-derived CDR1 and CDR2 are GTSNPN and SVGIG (reference sequence). CDR3 length: 14 amino acids. The germline V and J ends were trimmed by 5 bases and 6 bases, with 18 bases remaining between them.